Listed here are 29 T cell receptor beta chains from one sample, sequenced in a study of T cells in Graves' hyperthyroidism and ophthalmopathy. Using RNA transcripts as the source, TCR beta CDR3 regions were amplified. Primed by the HTBI set, a first-round RT-PCR was run on the TCR CDR3. TCRdb fed the multiplex PCR reads into MiXCR, producing one record per CDR3 protein. The sample lists hundreds of thousands of distinct CDR3 sequences, about 14% occurring once. Sample: blood. The receptors stem from a man aged 18 to 30 with Graves' ophthalmopathy.

This clonotype was found many times. The chain is built from TRBV3-1 and TRBJ1-5, with D perhaps matching TRBD1 (5 bases). Deletions cut 1 base from V and 5 bases from J, with 9 bases between. Germline CDR1 LGHDT, CDR2 YNNKEL (reference sequence). The CDR3 runs 14 residues. The CDR3 region has the DNA TGTGCCAGCAGCCAAGGGGGACTCGATCAGCCCCAGCATTTT. It specifies CASSQGGLDQPQHF.

The CDR3 nucleotides are TGTGCCAGCAGCCCGATGGGGCCTAATTCACCCCTCCACTTT. Encoded protein: CASSPMGPNSPLHF. This chain joins TRBV7-2 and TRBJ1-6; TRBD1 is a possible D gene (5 bases). There are 14 residues in the CDR3. Germline CDR1 SGHTA, CDR2 FQGNSA. Trimming took 5 bases from V and 6 from J, leaving 11 bases between them. The entire variable domain, with the rest obtained from reference TRBV7-2 and TRBJ1-6, is as follows: GAGVSQSPSNKVTEKGKDVELRCDPISGHTALYWYRQSLGQGLEFLIYFQGNSAPDKSGLPSDRFSAERTGGSVSTLTIQRTQQEDSAVYLCASSPMGPNSPLHFGNGTRLTVT.

The V gene is TRBV12-3 or TRBV12-4, the J gene TRBJ2-1, with unresolved D. Trimming pared 5 bases from V and 3 bases from J, leaving 11 bases between. The CDR3 sequence is 14 residues long. CDR3 region: CASSPKTSYNEQFF. CDR3 DNA: TGTGCCAGCAGTCCTAAGACCAGCTACAATGAGCAGTTCTTC.

At least ten counts were recorded for this clonotype. This CDR3 is CSARETDAYEQYF. The CDR3 DNA is TGCAGTGCTAGAGAGACAGATGCCTACGAGCAGTACTTC. V gene TRBV20-1 combines with J gene TRBJ2-7; possibly TRBD1 for D (5 bases). CDR1 and CDR2 from the germline V gene are DFQATT and SNEGSKA (reference sequence). This CDR3 comprises 13 residues. Trimming removed 0 bases from V and 2 bases from J, with 8 bases in between.

A few counts support this clonotype. The rearrangement links TRBV19 to TRBJ1-2; perhaps TRBD1 as D (6 bases). The V end was cut by 5 bases, the J end by 8 bases, with 21 bases between. CDR1 and CDR2 from the germline V gene are LNHDA and SQIVND (reference sequence). The length of the CDR3 is 15 residues. The chain's CDR3 is CASSYKGVVSGGYTF. The CDR3 coding sequence is TGTGCCAGTAGTTATAAGGGGGTAGTGTCAGGAGGCTACACCTTC.

This chain connects TRBV2 to TRBJ2-7, with TRBD2 matching over 7 bases. Germline V lookup: CDR1 SNHLY, CDR2 FYNNEI. The V segment lost 5 bases and the J segment 1 base; nucleotides outside the gene matches: 5. This CDR3 spans 14 amino acids. The CDR3 loop is CASSLTSQSYEQYF. Here the CDR3 DNA reads TGTGCCAGCAGTTTGACTAGCCAGTCCTACGAGCAGTACTTC.

The J gene is TRBJ2-7, the V gene TRBV4-1, with D perhaps given as TRBD1 or TRBD2 (6 bases each). Trimming left V 1 base short and J 1 base short, with 14 bases between. Germline CDR1 is MGHRA and CDR2 is YSYEKL. The CDR3 is 16 amino acids. This chain's CDR3 is CASSQVWRGGSYEQYF. CDR3 sequence (DNA): TGCGCCAGCAGCCAAGTGTGGAGAGGGGGGTCCTACGAGCAGTACTTC.

Written as DNA, the CDR3 is TGTGCCAGCAGCCAAGTCGGCAGTTCTAGCACAGATACGCAGTATTTT. It encodes CASSQVGSSSTDTQYF. J is TRBJ2-3 and V is TRBV14; D gene uncertain. Germline V CDR1 and CDR2: SGHDN, FVKESK. Trimming removed 1 base from V and 0 bases from J, with 11 bases in between. This CDR3 region has 16 residues. Filled out from reference TRBV14 and TRBJ2-3, the complete variable domain reads EAGVTQFPSHSVIEKGQTVTLRCDPISGHDNLYWYRRVMGKEIKFLLHFVKESKQDESGMPNNRFLAERTGGTYSTLKVQPAELEDSGVYFCASSQVGSSSTDTQYFGPGTRLTVL.

This clonotype was seen at least ten times. This chain links TRBV11-2 with TRBJ2-7, with D perhaps matching TRBD2 (6 bases). This CDR3 contains 15 residues. With 5 bases removed from V and 3 bases from J, the gap between germline ends came to 17 bases. The germline V gene encodes CDR1 SGHAT and CDR2 FQNNGV. The CDR3: CASSPSEGTFYEQYF. As DNA, the CDR3 is TGTGCCAGCAGCCCCTCAGAGGGGACTTTCTACGAGCAGTACTTC.

The table lists this clonotype with many counts. This rearrangement joins TRBV5-1 to TRBJ1-1; the D is unclear. Germline CDR1 and CDR2: SGHRS and YFSETQ. With 0 bases removed from V and 8 bases from J, the gap between germline ends came to 14 bases. The CDR3 is 14 residues long. In DNA, the CDR3 is TGCGCCAGCAGCTTGGATTATAACAGAGGGGAAGCTTTCTTT. Translation: CASSLDYNRGEAFF.

The table lists this clonotype with a few counts. V usage is TRBV20-1 and J usage is TRBJ1-6, with a weak D call TRBD1 (6 bases). The CDR3 sequence is 15 residues long. From germline, CDR1 is DFQATT and CDR2 SNEGSKA (reference sequence). V gave up 1 base and J gave up 7 bases, with 14 bases separating them. The CDR3: CSARVGGFVNSPLHF. DNA of the CDR3: TGCAGTGCTAGAGTTGGGGGCTTTGTGAATTCACCCCTCCACTTT.

In this sample, this clonotype turned up many times. V usage is TRBV15 and J usage is TRBJ2-7, with D hard to call. CDR1 and CDR2 (germline): LNHNV, YYDKDF (reference sequence). Trimming stripped 2 bases from V and 6 bases from J, with 17 bases between. The CDR3 is made up of 15 amino acids. CDR3 coding DNA: TGTGCCACCAGCAGATCCCAGGACCTATCCCGCGAGCAGTACTTC. It yields the protein CATSRSQDLSREQYF.

This clonotype came up many times. CDR3 amino acids: CSVGVGTSDSNQPQHF. CDR3 sequence (DNA): TGCAGCGTTGGGGTTGGAACTTCCGACAGCAATCAGCCCCAGCATTTT. The chain links TRBV29-1 to TRBJ1-5, with no clear D. Deletions cut 4 bases from V and 1 base from J, with 17 bases between. The CDR3 runs to 16 residues. Germline V gene lookup returns CDR1 SQVTM and CDR2 ANQGSEA.

This clonotype was seen at least ten times. V usage is TRBV3-1 and J usage is TRBJ2-3; D might be TRBD1 or TRBD2, each matching 6 bases. This CDR3 region has 14 residues. Germline values: CDR1 LGHDT, CDR2 YNNKEL (reference sequence). V lost 0 bases, J lost 7 bases, and 11 bases lay in between. The CDR3 DNA reads TGTGCCAGCAGCCAAGAAACGGGGGCTTATACGCAGTATTTT. Residues: CASSQETGAYTQYF.

The chain couples TRBV25-1 to TRBJ2-5; no clear D gene. Between the trimmed V and J ends, which lost 4 bases and 4 bases, there was a span of 13 bases. The CDR3 runs to 14 residues. The germline V gene has CDR1 MGHDK and CDR2 SYGVNS. This chain's CDR3 is CASSGYQSGETQYF. The CDR3 region has the DNA TGTGCCAGCAGTGGGTACCAGAGTGGAGAGACCCAGTACTTC.

This clonotype was picked up a small number of times. The chain uses TRBV13 and TRBJ1-6; D gene ambiguous. Germline V gene data show CDR1 as PRHDT and CDR2 as FYEKMQ (reference sequence). The CDR3 loop spans 14 amino acids. V dropped 5 bases and J dropped 10 bases, with 15 bases sitting between them. CDR3 protein: CASSPPLKQSPLHF. CDR3 coding DNA: TGTGCCAGCAGCCCCCCCCTCAAGCAATCACCCCTCCACTTT.

This clonotype was picked up many times. The chain is built from TRBV7-9 and TRBJ1-2; the match to TRBD1 covers 7 bases. The CDR3 is made up of 15 amino acids. CDR1 and CDR2 (germline): SEHNR, FQNEAQ (reference sequence). The trim removed 3 bases at V and 3 bases at J, leaving 7 bases unmatched. This CDR3 is CASSLKGAEHYGYTF. The CDR3 nucleotides read TGTGCCAGCAGCTTGAAGGGGGCGGAACACTATGGCTACACCTTC.

This clonotype showed up many times. The rearrangement joins TRBV27 to TRBJ1-5; 9 bases match TRBD1. The V segment lost 4 bases and the J segment 7 bases; nucleotides outside the gene matches: 2. Germline V gene sequence: CDR1 MNHEY, CDR2 SMNVEV (reference sequence). This CDR3 region has 13 residues. As DNA, the CDR3 is TGTGCCAGCAGTTACAGGGGGCAACAGCCCCAGCATTTT. Translating it yields CASSYRGQQPQHF.

The chain employs TRBV6-1 and TRBJ2-1; TRBD2 matches 8 bases. Germline V lookup: CDR1 MNHNS, CDR2 SASEGT. The CDR3 contains 17 residues. Trimming took 5 bases from V and 7 from J; bases not matched to a gene: 16. The CDR3 DNA sequence: TGTGCCAGCAGTACAGGGCAGCGGGGGCCCTGGGGAAATGAGCAGTTCTTC. Amino acid sequence: CASSTGQRGPWGNEQFF.

The chain couples TRBV3-1 to TRBJ1-5; possible D gene TRBD1, 6 bases. With 8 bases removed from V and 0 bases from J, the gap between germline ends came to 11 bases. This CDR3 region has 14 residues. The germline CDR1 and CDR2 sequences are LGHDT and YNNKEL (reference sequence). CDR3 residues: CASRTAYSNQPQHF. The CDR3 bases are TGTGCCAGCCGGACAGCTTATAGCAATCAGCCCCAGCATTTT.

This clonotype was seen many times. This chain joins TRBV18 and TRBJ2-1, with 9 bases aligning to TRBD1. From germline, CDR1 is KGHSH and CDR2 LQKENI. The CDR3 is 15 amino acids. The V and J ends lost 5 bases and 7 bases, in that order; junction bases with no gene match: 9. The CDR3 DNA reads TGTGCCAGCTCAACCGGGACAGGGATACAAAATGAGCAGTTCTTC. Protein sequence: CASSTGTGIQNEQFF.

This clonotype was recorded a few times. The genes are TRBV20-1 and TRBJ2-1, with D perhaps matching TRBD2 (6 bases). CDR1 DFQATT and CDR2 SNEGSKA come from the germline V gene (reference sequence). CDR3 size: 13 residues. Trimming removed 3 bases at V and 8 bases at J, with 14 bases between. CDR3 sequence: CSASRAGKDEQFF. The CDR3 region has the DNA TGCAGTGCTAGTAGGGCGGGAAAGGATGAGCAGTTCTTC.

This clonotype was recorded a few times. The CDR3 loop reads CSVNPKGAYNEQFF. The CDR3, as DNA: TGCAGCGTCAACCCTAAGGGGGCCTACAATGAGCAGTTCTTC. The chain recombines TRBV29-1 with TRBJ2-1; D is perhaps TRBD1 (6 bases). The CDR3 extends over 14 amino acids. CDR1 is SQVTM, CDR2 ANQGSEA, per germline. Trimming removed 6 bases from V and 2 bases from J, with 14 bases in between.

This clonotype was seen only a few times. This chain joins TRBV6-2 or TRBV6-3 and TRBJ2-7; TRBD2 might be the D (6 bases). Between the trimmed V and J ends, which lost 2 bases and 0 bases, there was a span of 8 bases. This CDR3 contains 14 residues. Germline CDR1 reads MNHEY; CDR2 reads SVGEGT. CDR3 in DNA: TGTGCCAGCAGTTACCCCGGGGGCTCCTACGAGCAGTACTTC. Protein sequence: CASSYPGGSYEQYF.

This clonotype was seen more than once but under ten times. A far bigger clonotype differs at one base, so this is likely a read error. The chain couples TRBV7-9 to TRBJ2-5; D ambiguous. V was shortened by 5 bases and J by 4 bases, with 5 bases between the two germline ends. The CDR3 spans 11 residues. Germline CDR1 reads SEHNR; CDR2 reads FQNEAQ (reference sequence). CDR3 in DNA: TGTGCCAGCAGCCTCCCAGAGACCCAGTACTTC. Its protein product is CASSLPETQYF. Full variable domain (rest looked up from reference TRBV7-9 and TRBJ2-5): DTGVSQNPRHKITKRGQNVTFRCDPISEHNRLYWYRQTLGQGPEFLTYFQNEAQLEKSRLLSDRFSAERPKGSFSTLEIQRTEQGDSAMYLCASSLPETQYFGPGTRLLVL.

The chain has TRBV12-3 or TRBV12-4 and TRBJ2-1; D may be TRBD1 (6 bases). Trimming left V 3 bases short and J 5 bases short, with 17 bases between. The length of the CDR3 is 16 residues. The chain's CDR3 is CASSFQGLDRNNEQFF. The DNA of the CDR3 is TGTGCCAGCAGTTTCCAGGGGCTCGACCGAAACAATGAGCAGTTCTTC.

There are many counts of this clonotype. The chain has TRBV13 and TRBJ2-1, with 9 nucleotides matching TRBD2. The CDR3 runs to 15 residues. CDR1 is PRHDT, CDR2 FYEKMQ, per germline (reference sequence). The V and J ends lost 5 bases and 5 bases, in that order; junction bases with no gene match: 7. The CDR3 DNA is TGTGCCAGCAGCCAAAGGACTAGCGACAACAATGAGCAGTTCTTC. Translated: CASSQRTSDNNEQFF.

The DNA of the CDR3 is TGTGCCAGCAGCGTACAGGGTTGGGGGTCCGGGGAGCTGTTTTTT. Amino acid sequence: CASSVQGWGSGELFF. V is TRBV9 and J is TRBJ2-2; tentatively, D is TRBD1 or TRBD2 (5 bases each). This CDR3 has 15 residues. In germline, CDR1 is SGDLS, CDR2 YYNGEE. Trimming took off 1 base at V and 6 bases at J, with 13 bases between the two ends.

There are many counts of this clonotype. The genes are TRBV11-2 and TRBJ1-3; D is uncertain. The V gene's germline CDR1 is SGHAT and CDR2 FQNNGV. V shed 4 bases and J shed 0 bases, with 13 bases lying between them. This CDR3 comprises 16 residues. The DNA of the CDR3 is TGTGCCAGCAGCTCCGGACTTAGCTTCTCTGGAAACACCATATATTTT. This codes for CASSSGLSFSGNTIYF.